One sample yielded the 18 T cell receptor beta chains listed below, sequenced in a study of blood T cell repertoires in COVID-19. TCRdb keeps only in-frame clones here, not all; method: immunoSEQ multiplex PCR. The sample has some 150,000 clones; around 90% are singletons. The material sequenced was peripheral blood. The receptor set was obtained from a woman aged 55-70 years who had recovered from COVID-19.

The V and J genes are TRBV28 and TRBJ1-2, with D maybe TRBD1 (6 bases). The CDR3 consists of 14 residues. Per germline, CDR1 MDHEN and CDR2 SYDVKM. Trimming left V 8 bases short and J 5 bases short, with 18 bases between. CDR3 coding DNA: TGTGCCAGCGGCTCCGGACAGCTCCTTTATGGCTACACCTTC. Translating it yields CASGSGQLLYGYTF.

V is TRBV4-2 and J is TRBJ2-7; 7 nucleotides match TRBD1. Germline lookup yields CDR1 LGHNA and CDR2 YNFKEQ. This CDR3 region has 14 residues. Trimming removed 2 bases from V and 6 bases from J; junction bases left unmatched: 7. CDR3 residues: CASSQMTGLGEQYF. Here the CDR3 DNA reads TGTGCCAGCAGCCAAATGACAGGGTTGGGCGAGCAGTACTTC.

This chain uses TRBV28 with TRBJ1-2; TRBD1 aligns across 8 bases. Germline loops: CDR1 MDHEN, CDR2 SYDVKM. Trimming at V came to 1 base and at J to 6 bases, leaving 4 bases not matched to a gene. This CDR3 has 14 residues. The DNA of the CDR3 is TGTGCCAGCAGTTTATCGGGACAGGCGGATGGCTACACCTTC. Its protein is CASSLSGQADGYTF.

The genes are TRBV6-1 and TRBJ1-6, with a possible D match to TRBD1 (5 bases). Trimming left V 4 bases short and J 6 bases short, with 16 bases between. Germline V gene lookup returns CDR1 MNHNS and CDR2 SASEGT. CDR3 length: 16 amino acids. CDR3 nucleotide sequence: TGTGCCAGCAGTGCGGGCCCGACAGCCGGTAATTCACCCCTCCACTTT. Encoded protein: CASSAGPTAGNSPLHF.

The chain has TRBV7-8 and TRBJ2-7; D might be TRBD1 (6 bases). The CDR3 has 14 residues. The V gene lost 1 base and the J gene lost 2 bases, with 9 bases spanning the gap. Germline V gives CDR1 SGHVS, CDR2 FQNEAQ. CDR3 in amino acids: CASSLGQVTYEQYF. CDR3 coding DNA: TGTGCCAGCAGCTTAGGACAGGTTACCTACGAGCAGTACTTC. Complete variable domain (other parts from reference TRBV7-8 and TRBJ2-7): GAGVSQSPRYKVAKRGQDVALRCDPISGHVSLFWYQQALGQGPEFLTYFQNEAQLDKSGLPSDRFFAERPEGSVSTLKIQRTQQEDSAVYLCASSLGQVTYEQYFGPGTRLTVT.

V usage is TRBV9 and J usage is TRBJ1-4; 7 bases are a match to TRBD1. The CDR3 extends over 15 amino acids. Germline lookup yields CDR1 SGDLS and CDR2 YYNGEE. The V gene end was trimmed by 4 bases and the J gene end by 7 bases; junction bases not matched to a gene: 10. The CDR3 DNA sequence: TGTGCCAGCAGCCCGCGACAGGGCTGGGGTGAAAAACTGTTTTTT. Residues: CASSPRQGWGEKLFF.

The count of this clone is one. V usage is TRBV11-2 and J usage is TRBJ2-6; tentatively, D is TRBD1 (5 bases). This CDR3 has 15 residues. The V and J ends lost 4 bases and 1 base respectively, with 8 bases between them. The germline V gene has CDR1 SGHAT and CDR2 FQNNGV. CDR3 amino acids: CASSYRFSGANVLTF. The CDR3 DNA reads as TGTGCCAGCAGCTACAGGTTTTCTGGGGCCAACGTCCTGACTTTC.

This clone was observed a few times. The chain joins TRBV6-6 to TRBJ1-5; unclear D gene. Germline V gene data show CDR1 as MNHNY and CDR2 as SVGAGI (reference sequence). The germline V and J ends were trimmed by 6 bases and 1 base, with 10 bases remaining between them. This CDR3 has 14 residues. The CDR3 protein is CASSLARSNQPQHF. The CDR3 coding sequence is TGTGCCAGCAGCCTAGCTAGGAGCAATCAGCCCCAGCATTTT.

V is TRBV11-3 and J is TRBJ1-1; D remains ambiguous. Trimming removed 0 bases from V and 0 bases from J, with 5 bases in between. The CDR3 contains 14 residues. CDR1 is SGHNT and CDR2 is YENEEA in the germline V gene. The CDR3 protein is CASSLDAVNTEAFF. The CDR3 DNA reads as TGTGCCAGCAGCTTAGATGCGGTGAACACTGAAGCTTTCTTT.

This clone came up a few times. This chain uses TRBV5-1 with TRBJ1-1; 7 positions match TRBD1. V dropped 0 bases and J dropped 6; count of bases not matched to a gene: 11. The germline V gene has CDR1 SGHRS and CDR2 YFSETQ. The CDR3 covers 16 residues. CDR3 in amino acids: CASSLAPGGLGPEAFF. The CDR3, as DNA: TGCGCCAGCAGCTTGGCGCCAGGGGGTTTGGGGCCTGAAGCTTTCTTT.

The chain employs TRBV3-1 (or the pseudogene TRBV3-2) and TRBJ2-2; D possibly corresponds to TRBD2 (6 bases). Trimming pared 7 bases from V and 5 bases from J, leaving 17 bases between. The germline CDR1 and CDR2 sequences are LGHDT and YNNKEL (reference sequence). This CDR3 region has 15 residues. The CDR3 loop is CASKRQGGWTGELFF. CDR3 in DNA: TGTGCCAGCAAACGGCAGGGAGGTTGGACCGGGGAGCTGTTTTTT.

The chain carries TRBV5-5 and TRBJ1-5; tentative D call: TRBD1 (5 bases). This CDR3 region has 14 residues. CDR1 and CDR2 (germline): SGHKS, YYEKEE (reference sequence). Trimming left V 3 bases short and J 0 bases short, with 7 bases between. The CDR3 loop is CASSWGSSNQPQHF. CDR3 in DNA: TGTGCCAGCAGCTGGGGCAGTAGCAATCAGCCCCAGCATTTT.

CDR3 residues: CASSPRGQGTQPQHF. The DNA for the CDR3 is TGTGCCAGCAGTCCCCGTGGACAGGGGACTCAGCCCCAGCATTTT. V gene TRBV27 combines with J gene TRBJ1-5, with 9 bases that match TRBD1. CDR3 length: 15 amino acids. With 5 bases clipped from V and 6 bases from J, the junction kept 8 bases outside the gene matches. CDR1 and CDR2 (germline): MNHEY, SMNVEV (reference sequence).

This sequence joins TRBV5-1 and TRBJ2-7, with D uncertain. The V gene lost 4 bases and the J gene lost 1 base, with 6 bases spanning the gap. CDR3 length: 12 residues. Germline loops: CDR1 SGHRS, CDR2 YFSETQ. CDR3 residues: CASSAQSYEQYF. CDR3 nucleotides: TGCGCCAGCAGCGCGCAATCCTACGAGCAGTACTTC.

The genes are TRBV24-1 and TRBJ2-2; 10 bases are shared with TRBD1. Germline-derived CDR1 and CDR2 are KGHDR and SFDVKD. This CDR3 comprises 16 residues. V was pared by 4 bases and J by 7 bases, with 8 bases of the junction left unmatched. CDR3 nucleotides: TGTGCCACCAGTGACGGCCGACAGGGGGCGAGCGGGGAGCTGTTTTTT. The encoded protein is CATSDGRQGASGELFF.

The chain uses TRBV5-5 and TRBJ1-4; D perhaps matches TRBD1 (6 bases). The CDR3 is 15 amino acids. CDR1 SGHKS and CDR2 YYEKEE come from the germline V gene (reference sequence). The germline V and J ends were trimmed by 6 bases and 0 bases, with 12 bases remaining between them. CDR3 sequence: CASTDSKATNEKLFF. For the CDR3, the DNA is TGTGCCAGCACGGACAGTAAAGCAACTAATGAAAAACTGTTTTTT.

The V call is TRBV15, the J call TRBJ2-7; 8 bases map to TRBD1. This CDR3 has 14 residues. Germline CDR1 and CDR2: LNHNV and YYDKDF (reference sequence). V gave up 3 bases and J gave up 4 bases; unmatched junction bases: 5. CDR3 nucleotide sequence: TGTGCCACCAGCAGGGACGGACAGGGTTACGAGCAGTACTTC. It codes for CATSRDGQGYEQYF.

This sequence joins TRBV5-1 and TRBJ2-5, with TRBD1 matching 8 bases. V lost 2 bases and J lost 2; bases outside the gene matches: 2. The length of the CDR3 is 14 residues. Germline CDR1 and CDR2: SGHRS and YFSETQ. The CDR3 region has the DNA TGCGCCAGCAGCTTTACAGGGGGGCAAGAGACCCAGTACTTC. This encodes CASSFTGGQETQYF.